This entry lists 5 T cell receptor beta chains sequenced from one sample in a study of tumor-infiltrating lymphocytes in primary liver carcinoma. Without any cell sorting, roughly 20-32 mg of bulk tissue yielded co-extracted RNA and DNA. The template, approximately 500 ng total RNA, yielded TCR beta cDNA made with a constant-region primer. Slightly modified ARM-PCR served as the procedure for the TCR beta libraries. These libraries came from three rounds of nested multiplex PCR. The two initial PCR rounds, approximately 10 cycles each, used TRBV1-TRBV30 forward and C-beta reverse primers. In TCRdb, the multiplex PCR reads were re-called with MiXCR into one record per CDR3 protein. The repertoire includes fewer than 250,000 distinct CDR3 sequences, 85% of them detected once, and 15% to 20% sits in the top ten. Sequenced input: tumor tissue from primary liver carcinoma. The receptor set was obtained from a man in his forties with primary liver carcinoma and hepatitis B virus infection.

On this clonotype itself: At one end, the junction sequence differs from germline, possibly due to a read error. The rearrangement links TRBV6-1 to TRBJ1-1; no clear D. CDR1 is MNHNS, CDR2 SASEGT, per germline. This CDR3 is 13 amino acids long. CDR3 in DNA: TGTGCCAGCAGTGCCCAGACGAACATTGAACCTTTGTTT. Amino acids: CASSAQTNIEPLF.

This clonotype was observed once. The conserved final phenylalanine or tryptophan is absent from the CDR3, which likely points to a read error. J is TRBJ2-5 and V is TRBV5-6; TRBD2 is a possible D gene (5 bases). The CDR3 sequence is 14 residues long. Germline-derived CDR1 and CDR2 are SGHDT and YYEEEE. The CDR3 DNA sequence: TGTGCCAGCATCTTGGAGGCTAGCCAAAAGACCCAGTACTCC. As protein: CASILEASQKTQYS.

The rearrangement uses TRBV29-1 and TRBJ2-3; D may match TRBD1 or TRBD2 (5 bases each). V shed 3 bases and J shed 14 bases, with 21 bases lying between them. Germline V gene data show CDR1 as SQVTM and CDR2 as ANQGSEA. The CDR3 has 13 amino acids. The CDR3 spells CSVEGVAGDMRYF. CDR3 sequence (DNA): TGCAGCGTTGAGGGGGTCGCTGGAGATATGCGGTATTTT.

Concerning this clonotype: The junction and the germline gene differ at one end; a read error may be behind it. The chain carries TRBV29-1 and TRBJ2-2; 10 bases are a match to TRBD2. CDR3 length equals 15 residues. CDR1 SQVTM and CDR2 ANQGSEA come from the germline V gene. The CDR3 DNA reads as TGCATCGTTGGGACTAGCGCGGCAAACACCGAGGAGCTGTTTTTT. Translated, it gives CIVGTSAANTEELFF.

With regard to this clonotype: It is likely a read error, because the conserved phenylalanine at the end of the CDR3 is missing. The chain couples TRBV7-9 to TRBJ2-7, with 10 bases that match TRBD1. The CDR3 covers 14 residues. Germline CDR1 is SEHNR and CDR2 is FQNEAQ (reference sequence). The CDR3 loop reads CGSSEGQGPYEQYS. The CDR3 nucleotides are TGTGGCAGCAGCGAGGGACAGGGGCCTTACGAGCAGTACTCC.